These 2 T cell receptor beta chains came from one sample sequenced in a study of cytomegalovirus exposure and HLA in healthy donors. The PCR employed 60 Vbeta primers together with 13 Jbeta primers. Here immunoSEQ multiplex PCR was the method, and the copy in TCRdb shows in-frame clones only, minus some. The sample comprises about 57,000 clones, more than 65% of which are singletons, and 2.9% rests with the top ten. The sequenced sample consisted of PBMCs. The receptors come from a woman in her twenties or thirties in good health and CMV-seronegative.

The genes are TRBV5-1 and TRBJ2-3; 8 bases are shared with TRBD2. The CDR3 is 15 residues long. With 2 bases clipped from V and 5 bases from J, the junction kept 7 bases outside the gene matches. Germline V lookup: CDR1 SGHRS, CDR2 YFSETQ. In DNA, the CDR3 is TGCGCCAGCAGCTTTTACGGGAGGGCACAAGATACGCAGTATTTT. Amino acid sequence: CASSFYGRAQDTQYF.

Worth noting for this clone: The junction shows a germline mismatch at one end, possibly a read error. The chain combines TRBV7-9 with TRBJ1-4; the D is unclear. The germline V gene encodes CDR1 SEHNR and CDR2 FQNEAQ (reference sequence). CDR3 size: 15 residues. This CDR3 reads CSSSSSGEVDEKLFF. CDR3 coding DNA: TGTTCCAGCAGCTCAAGTGGAGAGGTGGATGAAAAACTGTTTTTT.